The present T cell receptor beta chain was sequenced within a study of neurological immune-mediated disorders. This clonotype was recorded at least ten times. No antigen is known for it. Study-wide points: The expanded clones of different subjects shared no CDR3 amino acid sequences (suggesting private repertoires in all groups).

Trimming at V came to 7 bases and at J to 12 bases, leaving 8 bases not matched to a gene. This CDR3 region has 11 residues. Per the germline V gene, CDR1 is SGHTA and CDR2 is FQGNSA. TCRdb reprocessed the 5' RACE reads with MiXCR, giving one entry per CDR3 protein. This table holds about 95,000 distinct CDR3 sequences, about 3.8% found once. The source of this sequence is a woman aged 18-29 years with multiple sclerosis. The V gene is TRBV7-2, the J gene TRBJ2-7; 8 nucleotides line up with TRBD2. The specimen was PBMCs. In DNA form, the CDR3 reads TGTGCCAGCACCGACGGGGGGGTACTGTACTTC. This codes for CASTDGGVLYF.